The 5 T cell receptor beta chains listed next were all sequenced from one sample in a study of T cell changes during pregnancy in multiple sclerosis. Profiling relied on immunoSEQ multiplex PCR, and the TCRdb table lists in-frame clones only, not all of them. The data contain more than 35,000 clones, roughly 89% of them singletons. Sample: CD4+ T cells from peripheral blood mononuclear cells, taken after pregnancy. Every receptor here comes from a female donor in good health, enrolled as a control in a pregnancy study.

This clone was found once. This chain uses TRBV6-5 with TRBJ1-5; 10 bases agree with TRBD1. Trimming removed 5 bases from V and 4 bases from J; junction bases left unmatched: 5. Germline loops: CDR1 MNHEY, CDR2 SVGAGI. The CDR3 contains 15 residues. The CDR3 spells CASSPGTGDNQPQHF. CDR3 DNA sequence: TGTGCCAGCAGTCCTGGGACAGGGGATAATCAGCCCCAGCATTTT.

J is TRBJ2-7 and V is TRBV5-1; 8 bases fit TRBD1. Germline assignment: CDR1 SGHRS and CDR2 YFSETQ. The J segment lost 6 bases and the V segment lost 6 bases, leaving 14 bases of the junction unmatched. The CDR3 covers 15 residues. The CDR3 DNA sequence: TGCGCCAGCACGTCCTCCCCGGACAGGGCTCTCGAGCAGTACTTC. Amino acid sequence: CASTSSPDRALEQYF.

J is TRBJ1-4 and V is TRBV5-1, with D maybe TRBD1 (5 bases). V lost 0 bases to trimming and J lost 8 bases, with 14 bases between them. Germline-derived CDR1 and CDR2 are SGHRS and YFSETQ. The CDR3 length is 15 residues. The CDR3 spells CASSLEAGNGEKLFF. CDR3 DNA sequence: TGCGCCAGCAGCTTGGAGGCAGGGAATGGGGAAAAACTGTTTTTT.

The V and J genes are TRBV28 and TRBJ1-1; the D gene is possibly TRBD1 (6 bases). V was shortened by 6 bases and J by 0 bases, with 14 bases between the two germline ends. CDR1 is MDHEN and CDR2 is SYDVKM in the germline V gene. The CDR3 consists of 15 residues. CDR3 DNA sequence: TGTGCCAGCAGGCAACCAGGGGTTATGAACACTGAAGCTTTCTTT. Translated, it gives CASRQPGVMNTEAFF.

This chain connects TRBV28 to TRBJ1-5; a weak D match, TRBD1 (6 bases). Germline-derived CDR1 and CDR2 are MDHEN and SYDVKM. Trimming stripped 3 bases from V and 1 base from J, with 16 bases between. The CDR3 length is 17 residues. CDR3 DNA sequence: TGTGCCAGCAGTTTGTTACAGGGATTTGGGAGCAATCAGCCCCAGCATTTT. Its protein is CASSLLQGFGSNQPQHF.